The clone carrying this T cell receptor (beta chain) was recorded at least ten times. This entry comes from a study of regulatory T cells in long-lasting Graves disease. Both iRepertoire HTBI primers and Arm-PCR of CDR3 regions were used to build the TCR beta libraries. TCRdb ran MiXCR on the multiplex PCR reads and lists one entry per CDR3 protein. The table has hundreds of thousands of distinct CDR3 sequences, roughly 20% seen once. The time point is: persistent/refractory GD, antithyroid drugs over 5 years with positive TRAb. Construction of the TCR library relied on RNA isolated from PBMCs. CDR3 length: 13 amino acids. The V and J ends lost 0 bases and 4 bases respectively, with 9 bases between them. The V gene's germline CDR1 is DFQATT and CDR2 SNEGSKA (reference sequence).

This receptor was obtained from a female donor with Graves disease. Sequenced material: peripheral blood mononuclear cells (PBMCs), taken when the disease was refractory, from a patient treated with antithyroid drugs. V usage is TRBV20-1 and J usage is TRBJ1-1; D perhaps matches TRBD1 (5 bases). The CDR3 sequence is CSARDPGPTEAFF. CDR3 in DNA: TGCAGTGCTAGAGACCCAGGGCCCACTGAAGCTTTCTTT.